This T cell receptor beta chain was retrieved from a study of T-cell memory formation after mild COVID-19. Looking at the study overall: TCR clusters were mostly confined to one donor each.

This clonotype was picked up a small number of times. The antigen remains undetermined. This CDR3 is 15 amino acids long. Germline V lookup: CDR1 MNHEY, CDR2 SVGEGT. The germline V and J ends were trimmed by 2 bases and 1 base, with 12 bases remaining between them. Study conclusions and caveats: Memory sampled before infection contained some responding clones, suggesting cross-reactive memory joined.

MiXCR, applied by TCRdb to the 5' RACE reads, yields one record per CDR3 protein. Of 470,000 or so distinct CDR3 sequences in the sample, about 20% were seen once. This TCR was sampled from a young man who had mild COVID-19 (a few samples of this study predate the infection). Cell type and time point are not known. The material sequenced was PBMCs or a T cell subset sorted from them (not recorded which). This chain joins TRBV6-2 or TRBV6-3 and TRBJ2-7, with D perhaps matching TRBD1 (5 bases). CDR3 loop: CASSYRRQNSYEQYF. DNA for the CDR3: TGTGCCAGCAGTTACAGGAGACAGAATTCCTACGAGCAGTACTTC.